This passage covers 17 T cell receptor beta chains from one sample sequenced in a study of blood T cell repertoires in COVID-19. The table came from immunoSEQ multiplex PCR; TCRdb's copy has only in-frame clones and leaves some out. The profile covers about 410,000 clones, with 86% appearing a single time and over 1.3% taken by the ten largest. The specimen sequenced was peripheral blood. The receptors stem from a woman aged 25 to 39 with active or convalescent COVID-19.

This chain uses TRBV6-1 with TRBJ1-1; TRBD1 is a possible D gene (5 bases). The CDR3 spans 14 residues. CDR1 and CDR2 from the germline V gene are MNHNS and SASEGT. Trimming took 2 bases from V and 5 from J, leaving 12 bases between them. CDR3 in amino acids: CASSEQGSWTEAFF. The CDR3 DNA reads TGTGCCAGCAGTGAACAGGGAAGTTGGACTGAAGCTTTCTTT.

DNA of the CDR3: TGCGCCAGCAGCTTGAGTGGACACGAAACCACTGAAGCTTTCTTT. Encoded protein: CASSLSGHETTEAFF. The rearrangement links TRBV5-1 to TRBJ1-1, with D maybe TRBD1 (5 bases). V gave up 1 base and J gave up 4 bases, with 14 bases separating them. There are 15 residues in the CDR3. CDR1 is SGHRS and CDR2 is YFSETQ in the germline V gene.

In DNA, the CDR3 is TGTGCCAGCAGCTTCCGGGACAGGGGGCAGACGGATACGCAGTATTTT. This encodes CASSFRDRGQTDTQYF. The chain couples TRBV21-1 to TRBJ2-3; the table's D call, TRBD1, was not checked against the DNA. TRBV21-1 represents a pseudogene. CDR3 length: 16 residues.

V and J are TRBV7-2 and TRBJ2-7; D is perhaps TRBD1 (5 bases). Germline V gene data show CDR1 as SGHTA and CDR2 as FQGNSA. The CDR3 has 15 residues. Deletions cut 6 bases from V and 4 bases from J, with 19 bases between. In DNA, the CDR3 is TGTGCCAGCAGAAAAACAGGTCCTGGGCTTTACGAGCAGTACTTC. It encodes CASRKTGPGLYEQYF. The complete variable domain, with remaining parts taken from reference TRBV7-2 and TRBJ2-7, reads GAGVSQSPSNKVTEKGKDVELRCDPISGHTALYWYRQSLGQGLEFLIYFQGNSAPDKSGLPSDRFSAERTGGSVSTLTIQRTQQEDSAVYLCASRKTGPGLYEQYFGPGTRLTVT.

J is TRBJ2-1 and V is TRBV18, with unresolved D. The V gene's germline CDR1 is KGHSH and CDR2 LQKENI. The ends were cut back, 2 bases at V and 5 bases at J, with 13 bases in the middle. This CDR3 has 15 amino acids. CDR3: CASSPKYGLNNEQFF. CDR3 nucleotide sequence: TGTGCCAGCTCACCAAAGTACGGTTTGAACAATGAGCAGTTCTTC.

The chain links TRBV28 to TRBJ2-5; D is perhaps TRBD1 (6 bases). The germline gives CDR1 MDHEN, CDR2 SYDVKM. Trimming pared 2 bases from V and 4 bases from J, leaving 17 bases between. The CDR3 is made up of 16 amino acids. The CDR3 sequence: CASSLGGRAFSETQYF. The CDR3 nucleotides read TGTGCCAGCAGTTTAGGGGGCAGGGCTTTCTCAGAGACCCAGTACTTC. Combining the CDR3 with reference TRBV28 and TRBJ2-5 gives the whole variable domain DVKVTQSSRYLVKRTGEKVFLECVQDMDHENMFWYRQDPGLGLRLIYFSYDVKMKEKGDIPEGYSVSREKKERFSLILESASTNQTSMYLCASSLGGRAFSETQYFGPGTRLLVL.

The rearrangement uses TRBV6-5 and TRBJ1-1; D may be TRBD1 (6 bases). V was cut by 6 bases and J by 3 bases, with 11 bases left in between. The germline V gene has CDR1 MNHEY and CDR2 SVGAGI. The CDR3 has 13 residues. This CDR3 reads CASSRGHYTEAFF. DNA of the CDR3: TGTGCCAGCAGCCGGGGACATTACACTGAAGCTTTCTTT.

CDR3 nucleotide sequence: TGCGCCAGCAGCTTCGACAGGGGCCGGGACGAGCAGTACTTC. It encodes CASSFDRGRDEQYF. V gene TRBV5-1 combines with J gene TRBJ2-7; the match to TRBD1 covers 8 bases. From germline, CDR1 is SGHRS and CDR2 YFSETQ. The CDR3 runs to 14 residues. V lost 2 bases to trimming and J lost 5 bases; unmatched junction nucleotides: 6.

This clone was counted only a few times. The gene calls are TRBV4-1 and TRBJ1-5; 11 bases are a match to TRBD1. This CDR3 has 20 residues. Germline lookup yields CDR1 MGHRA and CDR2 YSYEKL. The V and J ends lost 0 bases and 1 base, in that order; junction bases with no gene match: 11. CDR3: CASSQDSRTGGFASNQPQHF. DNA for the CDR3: TGCGCCAGCAGCCAAGATTCCCGGACAGGGGGCTTTGCAAGCAATCAGCCCCAGCATTTT.

The CDR3 nucleotides read TGCAGCACGGGGGACACCACCTACGAGCAGTACTTC. Its protein is CSTGDTTYEQYF. The chain is built from TRBV29-1 and TRBJ2-7; D tentatively fits TRBD1 or TRBD2 (6 bases each). Trimming removed 8 bases at V and 2 bases at J, with 13 bases between. The CDR3 runs 12 residues. The germline gives CDR1 SQVTM, CDR2 ANQGSEA.

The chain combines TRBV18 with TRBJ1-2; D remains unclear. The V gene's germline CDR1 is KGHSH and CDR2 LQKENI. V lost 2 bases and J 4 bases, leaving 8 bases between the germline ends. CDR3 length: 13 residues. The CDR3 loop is CASSPDKAYGYTF. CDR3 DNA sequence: TGTGCCAGCTCACCAGACAAGGCCTATGGCTACACCTTC.

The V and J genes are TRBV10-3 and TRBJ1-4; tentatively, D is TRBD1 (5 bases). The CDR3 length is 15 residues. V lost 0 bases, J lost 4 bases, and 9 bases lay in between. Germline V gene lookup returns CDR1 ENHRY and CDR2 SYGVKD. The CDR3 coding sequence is TGTGCCATCAGTGAGTCGGAGGGGTTTAATGAAAAACTGTTTTTT. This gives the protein CAISESEGFNEKLFF.

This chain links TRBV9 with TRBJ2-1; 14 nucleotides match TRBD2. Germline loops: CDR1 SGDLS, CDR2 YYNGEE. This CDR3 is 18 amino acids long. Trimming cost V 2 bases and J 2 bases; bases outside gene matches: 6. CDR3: CASSVQGTSGSTYNEQFF. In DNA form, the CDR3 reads TGTGCCAGCAGCGTTCAAGGGACTAGCGGGAGCACCTACAATGAGCAGTTCTTC.

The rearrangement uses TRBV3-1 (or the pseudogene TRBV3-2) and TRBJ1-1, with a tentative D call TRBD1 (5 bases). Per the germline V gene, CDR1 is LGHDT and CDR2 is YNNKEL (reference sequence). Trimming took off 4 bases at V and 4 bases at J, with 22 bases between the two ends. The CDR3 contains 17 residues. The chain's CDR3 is CASSPTHGTRMSTEAFF. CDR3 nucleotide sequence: TGTGCCAGCAGCCCTACTCATGGGACTAGGATGTCCACTGAAGCTTTCTTT.

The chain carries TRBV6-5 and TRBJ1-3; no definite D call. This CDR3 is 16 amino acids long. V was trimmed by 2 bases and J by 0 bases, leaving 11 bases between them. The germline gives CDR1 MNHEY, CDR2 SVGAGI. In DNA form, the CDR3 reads TGTGCCAGCAGTTACAGCCCGGTTCTCTCTGGAAACACCATATATTTT. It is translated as CASSYSPVLSGNTIYF.

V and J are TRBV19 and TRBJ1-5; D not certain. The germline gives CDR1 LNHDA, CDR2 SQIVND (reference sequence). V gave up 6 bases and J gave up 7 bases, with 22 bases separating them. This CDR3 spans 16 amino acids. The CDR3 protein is CASSDLMSLGVQPQHF. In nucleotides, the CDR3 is TGTGCCAGTAGCGACCTTATGTCCCTGGGAGTCCAGCCCCAGCATTTT.

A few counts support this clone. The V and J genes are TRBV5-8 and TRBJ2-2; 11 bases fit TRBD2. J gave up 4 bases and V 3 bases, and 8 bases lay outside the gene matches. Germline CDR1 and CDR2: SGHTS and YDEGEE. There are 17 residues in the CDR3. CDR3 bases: TGTGCCAGCAGCTATAGCGGGAGGGCCTCGAGCACCGGGGAGCTGTTTTTT. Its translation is CASSYSGRASSTGELFF.